This T cell receptor (beta chain) was documented in a study of cytomegalovirus exposure and HLA in healthy donors. Study summary: Researchers found that just over 80% of 300 to 450 genotyped donors fell within the Caucasian-associated ancestry cluster.

Study-wide results and limits: Association with HLA alleles at 0.05 false discovery rate was found for 17,000 or so TCR beta sequences in a later analysis. TCR association rates varied by HLA locus in a later analysis, with DRB1 highest and HLA-C lowest.

This clone was seen once. Its antigen is as yet unknown. The germline gives CDR1 SGHNT, CDR2 YYREEE (reference sequence). The V end lost 3 bases, the J end lost 4 bases, and 10 bases lay between the germline ends. This CDR3 is 13 amino acids long. The PCR employed 60 Vbeta primers together with 13 Jbeta primers. The table came from immunoSEQ multiplex PCR; TCRdb's copy has only in-frame clones and leaves some out. The table has about 130,000 clones, roughly 70% seen once. The V gene is TRBV5-4, the J gene TRBJ1-2; D gene uncertain. This TCR was recovered from a man between 18 and 29 years old in good health and CMV-seropositive. The sample comprised PBMCs. CDR3 DNA sequence: TGTGCCAGCAGCTATCCGGAGAGCTATGGCTACACCTTC. Its translation is CASSYPESYGYTF.